This T cell receptor (beta chain) is drawn from a study of vaccination effects on CD4 cells after COVID-19. As for this clone: As yet, its antigen is unknown.

Sequencing was performed with immunoSEQ multiplex PCR; in TCRdb, only in-frame clones are kept and a portion is missing. The table shows approximately 37,000 clones, with 65% to 80% occurring only once. CDR3 length: 17 amino acids. Germline values: CDR1 SGHRS, CDR2 YFSETQ. V lost 0 bases, J lost 1 base, and 16 bases lay in between. After more than 8 days in culture, the CD4+ T cells were isolated. The vaccine recipients had no prior SARS-CoV-2 infection, with negative nucleocapsid antibodies. Sequenced here: CD4+ T cells from PBMCs cultured without peptide, sampled before COVID-19 vaccination. V gene TRBV5-1 combines with J gene TRBJ1-1; the D gene is possibly TRBD1 (5 bases). This clonotype was obtained from a human donor who received a COVID-19 vaccine. The CDR3 nucleotides read TGCGCCAGCAGCTTGGGAGCATTGGGGCCGGCGAACACTGAAGCTTTCTTT. The encoded protein is CASSLGALGPANTEAFF.